A selection of T cell receptor beta chains follows, all from one sample in a study of regulatory T cells in long-lasting Graves disease. Each CDR3 protein gets one entry after TCRdb re-called the multiplex PCR reads with MiXCR. The repertoire holds more than 650,000 distinct CDR3 sequences, with around 32% as singletons. Sequences were derived from peripheral blood mononuclear cells (PBMCs), sampled when the disease was refractory, from a patient treated with antithyroid drugs. The receptors come from a female donor with Graves disease. The CDR3 runs from the conserved cysteine through the conserved F or W. The D gene is left open where the match is weak. Clone size is stated in some rows and not others, as once, few, many or a class when expanded.

>TRBJ1-2|NA|TRBD1|13|TRBV6-1
CASSIGTGYGYTF
TGTGCCAGTAGTATCGGGACAGGCTATGGCTACACCTTC
>TRBJ2-2|few|TRBD2|16|TRBV20-1
CSARVAGREVTGELFF
TGCAGTGCTAGAGTTGCTGGACGGGAGGTGACCGGGGAGCTGTTTTTT
>TRBJ2-7|once|TRBD2|14|TRBV3-1
CASSQDVSGLAGIF
TGTGCCAGCAGCCAAGATGTGTCGGGACTAGCGGGAATCTTC
>TRBJ1-1|few|NA|15|TRBV20-1
CSASQGFLMNTEAFF
TGCAGTGCCTCACAGGGCTTTCTAATGAACACTGAAGCTTTCTTT
>TRBJ1-2|NA|NA|13|TRBV6-1
CASRRTVKGGYTF
TGTGCCAGCAGGAGGACAGTTAAGGGTGGCTACACCTTC
>TRBJ2-7|few|NA|11|TRBV28
CATNHPSEQYF
TGTGCCACCAACCACCCGAGCGAGCAGTACTTC
>TRBJ2-7|NA|TRBD1|14|TRBV12-3/TRBV12-4
CASSPGTGRGEQYF
TGTGCCAGCAGCCCCGGGACAGGGCGAGGCGAGCAGTACTTC
>TRBJ2-3|NA|TRBD2|15|TRBV7-2
CASENIAGVTDTQYF
TGTGCCAGCGAAAATATAGCGGGAGTCACAGATACGCAGTATTTT
>TRBJ1-2|few|NA|14|TRBV11-2
CASSPSGREGGYTF
TGTGCCAGCAGCCCCTCGGGCAGGGAGGGCGGCTACACCTTC
>TRBJ1-6|NA|NA|13|TRBV15
CATSRDRDSPLHF
TGTGCCACCAGCAGAGACAGGGATTCACCCCTCCACTTT
>TRBJ1-1|NA|NA|13|TRBV6-1
CASSWYRDTEAFF
TGTGCCAGCAGCTGGTATAGGGACACTGAAGCTTTCTTT
>TRBJ1-3|many|NA|12|TRBV28
CASSFAGNTIYF
TGTGCCAGCAGTTTTGCTGGAAACACCATATATTTT
>TRBJ1-2|many|NA|11|TRBV2
CASSVAYGYTF
TGTGCCAGCAGTGTGGCCTATGGCTACACCTTC
>TRBJ2-7|few|NA|15|TRBV15
CATSRLVGNSYEQYF
TGTGCCACCAGCAGATTGGTTGGGAACTCCTACGAGCAGTACTTC
>TRBJ1-1|NA|TRBD1|16|TRBV6-1
CASRRTARGRNTEAFF
TGTGCCAGCAGGAGGACGGCGAGGGGGCGGAACACTGAAGCTTTCTTT
>TRBJ1-6|few|TRBD1|17|TRBV7-2
CASSPRWGTGEYSPLHF
TGTGCCAGCAGCCCACGGTGGGGGACAGGGGAGTATTCACCCCTCCACTTT
>TRBJ1-1|many|TRBD1|13|TRBV20-1
CSAPQGARTEAFF
TGCAGTGCCCCACAGGGGGCAAGGACTGAAGCTTTCTTT
>TRBJ1-5|few|NA|16|TRBV6-1
CASSKGVADSNQPQHF
TGTGCCAGCAGTAAGGGGGTCGCTGATAGCAATCAGCCCCAGCATTTT
>TRBJ1-3|NA|NA|18|TRBV6-1
CASNLVSQGPFSGNTIYF
TGTGCCAGCAATCTAGTTAGTCAGGGCCCGTTCTCTGGAAACACCATATATTTT
>TRBJ1-5|few|NA|15|TRBV9
CASSVVGTPGQPQHF
TGTGCCAGCAGCGTAGTCGGTACCCCGGGTCAGCCCCAGCATTTT
>TRBJ2-5|many|NA|13|TRBV7-9
CASSPRRAETQYF
TGTGCCAGCAGCCCCCGCAGGGCAGAGACCCAGTACTTC
>TRBJ1-1|NA|TRBD1|16|TRBV5-1
CASSLGTGGADTEAFF
TGCGCCAGCAGCTTAGGGACAGGGGGCGCGGACACTGAAGCTTTCTTT
>TRBJ1-5|NA|NA|16|TRBV30
CAWNQHGQGLGQPQHF
TGTGCCTGGAACCAACATGGGCAGGGCCTAGGTCAGCCCCAGCATTTT
>TRBJ2-7|NA|NA|13|TRBV30
CAWSVLPSYEQYF
TGTGCCTGGAGTGTACTACCCTCCTACGAGCAGTACTTC